This entry concerns a single T cell receptor (beta chain). Antigen specificity is unknown. The germline gives CDR1 MGHRA, CDR2 YSYEKL. V shed 3 bases and J 2 bases; nucleotides not matched to a gene: 9. The CDR3 is made up of 17 amino acids. The data are from a study of naive and memory T cell subsets. Study outcomes and limitations: Diversity fell and Gini index rose from naive through CM, EM, EMRA.

Separate alpha and beta amplification began at the second PCR step. CD8 T cells were positively selected from what remained after CD4 positive selection. Two oligonucleotides, mixed equimolar, formed the beta constant-region primer covering TRBC1 and TRBC2. The ligated cDNA underwent four PCR rounds using SP2 and nested alpha and beta constant-region primers. MiXCR was run by TCRdb on the UMI-ligation and nested PCR reads, yielding one entry per CDR3 protein. The sample has 95,000 to 150,000 distinct CDR3 sequences, around a third seen once. Material for sequencing was central memory CD4+ T cells from blood. This TCR came from a human donor in good health. The rearrangement links TRBV4-1 to TRBJ1-5; 8 bases are a match to TRBD1. In DNA form, the CDR3 reads TGCGCCAGCAGCCAGGAACAGGGGGGGACTCGCAATCAGCCCCAGCATTTT. This encodes CASSQEQGGTRNQPQHF.